Listed below are T cell receptor beta chains from one sample, sequenced in a study of cytomegalovirus exposure and HLA in healthy donors. Repertoires were generated with immunoSEQ multiplex PCR, while TCRdb's copy carries only in-frame clones and drops some. The sample includes fewer than 250,000 clones, 60% to 80% of them seen just once. Sequencing used PBMCs. These receptors originate from a male donor in good health and CMV-seronegative. Both conserved end residues are part of each CDR3.

V gene	J gene	CDR3 protein
TRBV7-9	TRBJ1-1	CASSLGQENTEAFF
TRBV5-6	TRBJ1-1	CASSLRTGRTEAFF
TRBV5-6	TRBJ2-2	CASSFGTVHGELFF
TRBV11-3	TRBJ1-3	CASSLGGNTIYF
TRBV28	TRBJ1-2	CASSTGGATNYGYTF
TRBV30	TRBJ2-1	CAWRLLAGSYNEQFF
TRBV5-1	TRBJ1-2	CASSPRAGEFYGYTF
TRBV5-1	TRBJ1-1	CASSGEHPTEAFF
TRBV9	TRBJ2-1	CASSVVGGHEQFF
TRBV5-5	TRBJ1-6	CASSSEDRGTYNSPLHF
TRBV7-2	TRBJ1-3	CASSLEGSGRGFGNTIYF
TRBV19	TRBJ1-1	CASSIDMNTEAFF
TRBV6-5	TRBJ1-2	CASSYWQGDGYTF
TRBV30	TRBJ2-7	CAWSTSGTYEQYF
TRBV5-4	TRBJ2-3	CASSPLAGTSTDTQYF
TRBV5-8	TRBJ1-4	CASSLGINRGTNEKLFF
TRBV6-4	TRBJ2-7	CASIGVGSSYEQYF
TRBV4-3	TRBJ2-1	CASSQEAGSSYNEQFF
TRBV13	TRBJ2-7	CASSFDRSYEQYF
TRBV19	TRBJ2-4	CASSTGDRSSRTVYF
TRBV4-1	TRBJ2-3	CASSARLAGSTDTQYF
TRBV18	TRBJ1-1	CASSSDRVAAEAFF
TRBV7-9	TRBJ1-1	CASSTRQGAGTEAFF
TRBV30	TRBJ1-2	CAWEDRLNYGYTF
TRBV28	TRBJ1-4	CASSLIGQVDEKLFF
TRBV27	TRBJ2-5	CASSFRGQTQYF
TRBV28	TRBJ1-2	CASSIHEKSGYTF
TRBV6-1	TRBJ2-7	CASSAGGGPYEQYF
TRBV4-3	TRBJ1-3	CASSLFLFGNTIYF
TRBV15	TRBJ2-7	CATSRDGLGHEQYF
TRBV9	TRBJ1-1	CASSAQNTEAFF
TRBV7-3	TRBJ1-2	CASSLREDNYGYTF
TRBV4-3	TRBJ2-1	CASSQDLTDEQFF
TRBV4-2	TRBJ1-2	CASSQEGRSRVKGYTF
TRBV30	TRBJ2-1	CAWSGNNEQFF
TRBV7-9	TRBJ2-7	CASSSAPSTAPGSYEQYF
TRBV7-9	TRBJ1-5	CASSLVGQRNQPQHF
TRBV6-5	TRBJ2-2	CASSYATGGVGELFF